These 27 T cell receptor beta chains originate from one sample sequenced in a study of vaccination effects on CD4 cells after COVID-19. ViraFEST used viral peptide pools to expand antigen-specific CD4+ T cells before sequencing. It was after 10 days of culture that CD4+ T cells were isolated. Vaccinated participants had no history of SARS-CoV-2 infection and tested negative for nucleocapsid antibodies. No cognate antigen is known for these TCRs. TCRdb's table, derived via immunoSEQ multiplex PCR, lists solely in-frame clones and lacks some. The sample has about 41,000 clones; roughly two thirds are singletons. The material was CD4+ T cells from PBMCs cultured with HCoV-OC43 spike peptides, obtained before COVID-19 vaccination. Indicated subset: HCoV-OC43 spike overlapping peptide pool stimulation. These receptors were taken from a human donor who received a COVID-19 vaccine.

The chain is built from TRBV19 and TRBJ1-1; D might be TRBD1 (5 bases). Trimming left V 0 bases short and J 11 bases short, with 16 bases between. The CDR3 loop spans 14 amino acids. Germline assignment: CDR1 LNHDA and CDR2 SQIVND (reference sequence). This CDR3 reads CASSIDPGLREAFF. In DNA, the CDR3 is TGTGCCAGTAGTATAGATCCAGGGTTGCGGGAGGCTTTCTTT.

CDR3 loop: CASSLESIGLAGVSMDTQYF. As DNA, the CDR3 is TGTGCCAGCAGCTTAGAGAGCATCGGACTAGCGGGAGTTTCTATGGATACGCAGTATTTT. V is TRBV11-2 and J is TRBJ2-3; 13 nucleotides agree with TRBD2. Germline V gene lookup returns CDR1 SGHAT and CDR2 FQNNGV. The trim removed 0 bases at V and 6 bases at J, leaving 15 bases unmatched. The CDR3 runs 20 residues. The full variable domain, rest sourced from reference TRBV11-2 and TRBJ2-3, is EAGVAQSPRYKIIEKRQSVAFWCNPISGHATLYWYQQILGQGPKLLIQFQNNGVVDDSQLPKDRFSAERLKGVDSTLKIQPAKLEDSAVYLCASSLESIGLAGVSMDTQYFGPGTRLTVL.

This chain links TRBV25-1 with TRBJ2-5; D uncertain. The CDR3 extends over 11 amino acids. V lost 6 bases and J 6 bases, leaving 8 bases between the germline ends. The germline gives CDR1 MGHDK, CDR2 SYGVNS. Written as DNA, the CDR3 is TGTGCCAGCAGGGGCGAGAAGACCCAGTACTTC. Amino acids: CASRGEKTQYF.

This clone was observed a handful of times. This chain's CDR3 is CASSPETGGGSETQYF. CDR3 coding DNA: TGCGCCAGCAGCCCAGAGACAGGGGGCGGGTCGGAGACCCAGTACTTC. V usage is TRBV4-1 and J usage is TRBJ2-5; TRBD1 matches 10 bases. The trim removed 4 bases at V and 5 bases at J, leaving 10 bases unmatched. In germline, CDR1 is MGHRA, CDR2 YSYEKL. The CDR3 consists of 16 residues.

The J gene is TRBJ2-2, the V gene TRBV5-4; possible D gene TRBD2, 6 bases. Germline CDR1 reads SGHNT; CDR2 reads YYREEE (reference sequence). Trimming took off 4 bases at V and 7 bases at J, with 11 bases between the two ends. This CDR3 contains 13 residues. CDR3 sequence: CASSLQGGGELFF. In nucleotides, the CDR3 is TGTGCCAGCAGCCTCCAGGGAGGCGGGGAGCTGTTTTTT.

This clone has more than one count but fewer than ten. The V and J genes are TRBV12-5 and TRBJ1-2, with 7 nucleotides matching TRBD1. The CDR3 length is 13 residues. The V gene end was trimmed by 5 bases and the J gene end by 7 bases; junction bases not matched to a gene: 7. Germline V lookup: CDR1 LGHNT, CDR2 FRNRAP. The CDR3 reads CASGPTGVGGYTF. The CDR3 region has the DNA TGTGCTAGTGGTCCCACAGGGGTCGGTGGCTACACCTTC.

This chain connects TRBV12-3 or TRBV12-4 to TRBJ1-1; D is possibly TRBD1 (6 bases). This CDR3 contains 13 residues. V lost 8 bases to trimming and J lost 4 bases, with 14 bases between them. In nucleotides, the CDR3 is TGTGCCAGCCGGGGGCGGAGGGGCACTGAAGCTTTCTTT. Translated: CASRGRRGTEAFF.

The V and J genes are TRBV6-5 and TRBJ2-3; D might be TRBD2 (7 bases). This CDR3 region has 15 residues. Between the trimmed V and J ends, which lost 0 bases and 6 bases, there was a span of 13 bases. The germline gives CDR1 MNHEY, CDR2 SVGAGI. CDR3 coding DNA: TGTGCCAGCAGTTACTCGTCCGGGGGGCGCGATACGCAGTATTTT. The encoded protein is CASSYSSGGRDTQYF.

The chain couples TRBV5-6 to TRBJ2-7, with D perhaps TRBD2 (6 bases). CDR1 is SGHDT and CDR2 is YYEEEE in the germline V gene. The CDR3 has 14 amino acids. V dropped 3 bases and J dropped 3 bases, with 13 bases sitting between them. In DNA form, the CDR3 reads TGTGCCAGCAGCTCCCGGACGGGACTCTACGAGCAGTACTTC. It translates to CASSSRTGLYEQYF.

This sequence joins TRBV28 and TRBJ2-3; the D is unclear. Between the trimmed V and J ends, which lost 6 bases and 0 bases, there was a span of 13 bases. The CDR3 sequence is 15 residues long. The germline gives CDR1 MDHEN, CDR2 SYDVKM. This CDR3 reads CASSYPSSSTDTQYF. The CDR3 DNA is TGTGCCAGCAGCTACCCTTCCTCTAGCACAGATACGCAGTATTTT.

This chain connects TRBV6-6 to TRBJ1-6; 11 positions agree with TRBD1. Germline lookup yields CDR1 MNHNY and CDR2 SVGAGI (reference sequence). The V gene end was trimmed by 4 bases and the J gene end by 9 bases; junction bases not matched to a gene: 2. The CDR3 covers 14 residues. The CDR3 here is CASSSGQGASPLHF. Here the CDR3 DNA reads TGTGCCAGCAGTTCCGGACAGGGGGCTTCACCCCTCCACTTT.

V gene TRBV4-1 combines with J gene TRBJ1-4; D perhaps matches TRBD1 (6 bases). Germline values: CDR1 MGHRA, CDR2 YSYEKL. V lost 1 base to trimming and J lost 4 bases, with 13 bases between them. CDR3 length: 16 residues. The CDR3 sequence: CASSQGGRIYNEKLFF. The DNA for the CDR3 is TGCGCCAGCAGCCAAGGGGGGCGGATCTATAATGAAAAACTGTTTTTT.

This clone appeared a few times. V gene TRBV6-5 combines with J gene TRBJ1-2; the D is unclear. This CDR3 region has 13 residues. V lost 6 bases and J lost 0, with 8 bases in between. Germline CDR1 MNHEY, CDR2 SVGAGI. CDR3 sequence reads: CASRGPANYGYTF. CDR3 nucleotides: TGTGCCAGCAGGGGTCCGGCTAACTATGGCTACACCTTC.

The chain couples TRBV4-1 to TRBJ2-2, with TRBD1 matching over 7 bases. Germline V gene lookup returns CDR1 MGHRA and CDR2 YSYEKL. J was trimmed by 0 bases and V by 6 bases; bases with no gene match: 13. The CDR3 is made up of 18 amino acids. The CDR3 nucleotides are TGCGCCAGCAGTCCCTCCCATCCGGGACAGCCGAACACCGGGGAGCTGTTTTTT. This gives the protein CASSPSHPGQPNTGELFF.

This clone appeared a few times. Here the CDR3 reads CASSQVGGWFSGNTIYF. As DNA, the CDR3 is TGTGCCAGCAGCCAAGTGGGGGGGTGGTTCTCTGGAAACACCATATATTTT. The V call is TRBV3-1 (or the pseudogene TRBV3-2), the J call TRBJ1-3; possibly TRBD1 for D (5 bases). Germline V gene data show CDR1 as LGHDT and CDR2 as YNNKEL (reference sequence). Trimming stripped 1 base from V and 0 bases from J, with 13 bases between. The CDR3 loop spans 17 amino acids.

The gene calls are TRBV3-1 (or the pseudogene TRBV3-2) and TRBJ1-4, with no clear D. V was clipped by 3 bases and J by 8 bases, with 10 bases between them. Looked up from germline, CDR1 is LGHDT and CDR2 is YNNKEL (reference sequence). This CDR3 is built from 13 residues. The CDR3 nucleotides are TGTGCCAGCAGCCAGGGCACACTGGAAAAACTGTTTTTT. Residues: CASSQGTLEKLFF.

The chain recombines TRBV10-3 with TRBJ2-1; 8 bases fit TRBD2. Germline V gene data show CDR1 as ENHRY and CDR2 as SYGVKD. The trim removed 6 bases at V and 4 bases at J, leaving 2 bases unmatched. There are 13 residues in the CDR3. CDR3 sequence: CAIRLAEYNEQFF. The CDR3 DNA reads TGTGCCATCAGACTAGCGGAGTACAATGAGCAGTTCTTC.

V is TRBV5-1 and J is TRBJ1-2, with 8 bases aligning to TRBD1. The CDR3 is made up of 13 amino acids. Germline V lookup: CDR1 SGHRS, CDR2 YFSETQ. The ends lost 0 bases at V and 6 bases at J; junction bases unmatched: 1. CDR3 protein: CASSLGQGNGYTF. The CDR3 coding sequence is TGCGCCAGCAGCTTGGGACAGGGGAATGGCTACACCTTC.

V is TRBV29-1 and J is TRBJ1-1, with D tentatively TRBD1 (6 bases). V lost 7 bases to trimming and J lost 1 base, with 10 bases between them. This CDR3 has 12 residues. The germline CDR1 and CDR2 sequences are SQVTM and ANQGSEA. The CDR3 DNA sequence: TGCAGCGGGAGGGGGGAGAACACTGAAGCTTTCTTT. Protein product: CSGRGENTEAFF.

The V and J genes are TRBV6-6 and TRBJ1-6; D not resolved. This CDR3 comprises 13 residues. Germline-derived CDR1 and CDR2 are MNHNY and SVGAGI (reference sequence). V lost 6 bases and J lost 5, with 8 bases in between. CDR3 region: CASRRQDNSPLHF. The CDR3 nucleotides are TGTGCCAGCAGACGGCAGGATAATTCACCCCTCCACTTT.

The J gene is TRBJ1-3, the V gene TRBV9; TRBD1 might be the D (6 bases). V lost 4 bases to trimming and J lost 0 bases, with 26 bases between them. The CDR3 loop spans 20 amino acids. CDR1 SGDLS and CDR2 YYNGEE come from the germline V gene. The CDR3 nucleotides are TGTGCCAGCAGCCCTCGGTACGGCAGGGGTAGGAAGGTCTCTGGAAACACCATATATTTT. This sequence encodes CASSPRYGRGRKVSGNTIYF.

The chain joins TRBV7-9 to TRBJ1-6; 8 positions match TRBD1. The CDR3 runs to 14 residues. CDR1 and CDR2 from the germline V gene are SEHNR and FQNEAQ (reference sequence). J was trimmed by 6 bases and V by 5 bases; bases with no gene match: 3. This CDR3 reads CASSRTGLNSPLHF. The CDR3 DNA reads as TGTGCCAGCAGCCGGACAGGGCTTAATTCACCCCTCCACTTT.

J is TRBJ2-7 and V is TRBV6-1, with D unclear. The ends were cut back, 6 bases at V and 6 bases at J, with 15 bases in the middle. The CDR3 extends over 13 amino acids. Per germline, CDR1 MNHNS and CDR2 SASEGT. CDR3 amino acids: CASSPASGGEQYF. The CDR3 DNA reads as TGTGCCAGCAGCCCAGCTTCGGGCGGCGAGCAGTACTTC.

The chain recombines TRBV28 with TRBJ2-7, with 9 nucleotides matching TRBD1. This CDR3 spans 12 amino acids. The germline V gene has CDR1 MDHEN and CDR2 SYDVKM. The V segment lost 3 bases and the J segment 8 bases; nucleotides outside the gene matches: 2. The CDR3 spells CASSLGQGKQYF. The DNA of the CDR3 is TGTGCCAGCAGTTTGGGACAGGGTAAGCAGTACTTC.

The chain recombines TRBV6-5 with TRBJ1-2; D remains ambiguous. This CDR3 is built from 12 residues. The germline CDR1 and CDR2 sequences are MNHEY and SVGAGI. Trimming shortened V by 7 bases and J by 2 bases, and 8 bases separated the two germline ends. The CDR3 sequence: CASTEKNYGYTF. The CDR3 region has the DNA TGTGCCAGCACCGAGAAGAACTATGGCTACACCTTC.

V usage is TRBV12-3 or TRBV12-4 and J usage is TRBJ1-1; no definite D call. V dropped 6 bases and J dropped 3 bases, with 11 bases sitting between them. The CDR3 runs 13 residues. In DNA form, the CDR3 reads TGTGCCAGCAGCCCCGGACGGTACACTGAAGCTTTCTTT. This translates into CASSPGRYTEAFF.

This chain uses TRBV10-3 with TRBJ1-6; perhaps TRBD1 as D (5 bases). The CDR3 is 12 residues long. Germline assignment: CDR1 ENHRY and CDR2 SYGVKD. V was trimmed by 10 bases and J by 7 bases, leaving 11 bases between them. DNA of the CDR3: TGTGCCACCCGGGACTCAAATTCACCCCTCCACTTT. Translation gives CATRDSNSPLHF.